This T cell receptor (beta chain) originates from a study of T cell repertoires in cytomegalovirus infection. Study results and caveats: CMV-specific TCR beta clonotypes restricted by HLA-C dominated the ex vivo response.

As for this clonotype: The antigen remains undetermined.

TCRdb re-called the reads with MiXCR, one entry per CDR3 protein. The sample consists of some 97,000 distinct CDR3 sequences, 20% to 30% of them appearing once. Sequencing input: CD8+ T cells from PBMCs. The sequence was obtained from a human donor in good health (CMV status not recorded). Some clones in this sample may be carry-over from other donors' samples.

CDR3 coding DNA: TGCGCCAGCAGCCAAGATTTCGAGCGTGGAACAGATACGCAGTATTTT. This codes for CASSQDFERGTDTQYF. The gene calls are TRBV4-3 and TRBJ2-3; no reliable D call. The CDR3 runs 16 residues. Germline CDR1 and CDR2: LGHNA and YSLEER. V gave up 0 bases and J gave up 3 bases, with 13 bases separating them.